The 7 T cell receptor beta chains below all came from one sample that was sequenced in a study of T cells after yellow fever vaccination. TCRdb reprocessed the 5' RACE reads via MiXCR and lists one record per CDR3 protein. The sample has roughly 62,000 distinct CDR3 sequences; roughly 7.4% are singletons. Sequencing used CD8+ T cells sorted from PBMCs, obtained on the day of the first yellow fever vaccination. The receptor set was obtained from a young man who received the YFV17D yellow fever vaccine.

A few counts support this clonotype. The CDR3 sequence is CASSYTGAVADTQYF. DNA for the CDR3: TGTGCCAGCAGTTACACGGGGGCCGTCGCAGATACGCAGTATTTT. The chain is built from TRBV6-5 and TRBJ2-3, with D possibly being TRBD1 or TRBD2 (6 bases each). V lost 2 bases and J 4 bases, leaving 13 bases between the germline ends. Looked up from germline, CDR1 is MNHEY and CDR2 is SVGAGI. The CDR3 loop spans 15 amino acids.

This clonotype occurred a few times. This chain connects TRBV29-1 to TRBJ2-1; D remains ambiguous. Deletions cut 5 bases from V and 6 bases from J, with 5 bases between. The germline V gene encodes CDR1 SQVTM and CDR2 ANQGSEA. This CDR3 comprises 10 residues. The CDR3 nucleotides are TGCAGCGTTTGGTTCAATGAGCAGTTCTTC. Encoded protein: CSVWFNEQFF.

This clonotype was counted ten times or more. One junction end does not reproduce the germline sequence, and a read error may be involved. The rearrangement joins TRBV7-2 to TRBJ2-1; D is unresolved. Germline assignment: CDR1 SGHTA and CDR2 FQGNSA. The CDR3 totals 11 residues. CDR3 in DNA: TGCGCCAGCAGCTTCGGCAATGAGCAGTTCTTC. Its protein is CASSFGNEQFF.

This clonotype was seen repeatedly, ten times or more. This sequence joins TRBV7-9 and TRBJ2-3, with D possibly matching TRBD2 (6 bases). Germline V lookup: CDR1 SEHNR, CDR2 FQNEAQ (reference sequence). V was pared by 5 bases and J by 6 bases, with 24 bases between. The length of the CDR3 is 17 residues. CDR3 residues: CASSLPTGTGLTDTQYF. The CDR3 coding sequence is TGTGCCAGCAGCCTGCCCACCGGGACTGGGCTTACGGATACGCAGTATTTT.

This clonotype was detected ten times or more. V and J are TRBV11-2 and TRBJ2-7; D is unresolved. Germline V gene sequence: CDR1 SGHAT, CDR2 FQNNGV. Trimming stripped 6 bases from V and 3 bases from J, with 12 bases between. This CDR3 spans 13 amino acids. The CDR3 DNA reads TGTGCCAGCAGTATGGACCCTCTCTACGAGCAGTACTTC. Translated: CASSMDPLYEQYF.

This clonotype was picked up a small number of times. This rearrangement joins TRBV14 to TRBJ1-4; 10 nucleotides line up with TRBD1. This CDR3 spans 15 amino acids. After removal of 0 bases from V and 6 bases from J, the junction contained 1 base not matched to a gene. Germline V gene data show CDR1 as SGHDN and CDR2 as FVKESK. CDR3 DNA: TGTGCCAGCAGCCAAGAGACAGGGGGCTATGAAAAACTGTTTTTT. This translates into CASSQETGGYEKLFF.

This chain uses TRBV12-3 or TRBV12-4 with TRBJ1-2; TRBD1 is a possible D gene (5 bases). The CDR3 is 11 residues long. The V end was cut by 7 bases, the J end by 5 bases, with 8 bases between. The CDR3 DNA reads TGTGCCAGCAAGGGGTTTTATGGCTACACCTTC. As protein: CASKGFYGYTF.